This section outlines one T cell receptor (beta chain) sequence together with its context. The data belong to a study of blood T cell repertoires in COVID-19. Study overall: Samples of COVID-19 (acute and convalescent) were obtained from the United States, Italy and Spain.

Under the authors' procedure: By means of reference gene primer amplification, nucleated cell counts were estimated. Sequencing was performed with immunoSEQ multiplex PCR; in TCRdb, only in-frame clones are kept and a portion is missing. That table supplies the V and J calls and clone size; D and trimming were determined from the DNA. Altogether approximately 170,000 clones are present, around 85% being singletons, with the ten largest covering roughly 3.2%. Individuals aged roughly 18 to 95 years were recruited from about two dozen US areas. Two negative PCRs, clearance, or symptom resolution were required of recovered Cohort 3 donors. CDR1 and CDR2 from the germline V gene are MGHDK and SYGVNS. Trimming shortened V by 3 bases and J by 7 bases, and 18 bases separated the two germline ends. The CDR3 length is 15 residues.

This TCR was recovered from a woman aged 30 to 39 who had recovered from COVID-19. This rearrangement joins TRBV25-1 to TRBJ2-5; maybe TRBD2 (6 bases). The specimen sequenced was PBMCs or T cells enriched from blood (not recorded which). The CDR3 loop is CASSDASEPGGTQYF. CDR3 DNA sequence: TGTGCCAGCAGTGACGCTAGCGAGCCTGGGGGGACCCAGTACTTC.